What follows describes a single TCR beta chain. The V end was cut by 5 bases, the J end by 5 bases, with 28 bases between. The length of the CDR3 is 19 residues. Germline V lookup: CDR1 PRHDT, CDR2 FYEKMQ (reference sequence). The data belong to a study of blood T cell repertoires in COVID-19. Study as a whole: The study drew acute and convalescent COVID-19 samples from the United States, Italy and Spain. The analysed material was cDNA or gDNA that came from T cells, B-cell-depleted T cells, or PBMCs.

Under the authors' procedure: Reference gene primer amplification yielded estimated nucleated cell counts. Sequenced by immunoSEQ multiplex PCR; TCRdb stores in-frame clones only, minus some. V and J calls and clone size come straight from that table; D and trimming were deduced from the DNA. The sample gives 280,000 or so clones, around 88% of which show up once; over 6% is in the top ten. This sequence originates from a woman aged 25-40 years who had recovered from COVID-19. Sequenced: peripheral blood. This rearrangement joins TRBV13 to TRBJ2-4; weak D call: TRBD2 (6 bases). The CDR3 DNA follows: TGTGCCAGCAGCCCCAGCGGGTCCCCGGACAAAGGAACTCAAAACATTCAGTACTTC. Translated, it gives CASSPSGSPDKGTQNIQYF.